The 9 T cell receptor beta chains given below trace back to one sample, sequenced in a study of neurological immune-mediated disorders. TCRdb processed the 5' RACE reads anew with MiXCR; each CDR3 protein has one entry. In the table there are more than 50,000 distinct CDR3 sequences, about an eighth of which are singletons. Sequencing was performed on PBMCs. The receptors originated from a man aged 55 to 70 in good health.

This clonotype came up many times. V gene TRBV5-1 combines with J gene TRBJ2-6; 9 nucleotides agree with TRBD1. The CDR3 extends over 16 amino acids. Germline V gene sequence: CDR1 SGHRS, CDR2 YFSETQ. Germline trimming cut 3 bases from V and 1 base from J; bases unmatched to any gene: 2. The CDR3 sequence: CASSSQGASGANVLTF. CDR3 nucleotides: TGCGCCAGCAGCTCACAGGGGGCTTCTGGGGCCAACGTCCTGACTTTC.

This clonotype came up a few times. J is TRBJ2-5 and V is TRBV7-2; no reliable D call. The CDR3 extends over 13 amino acids. Trimming left V 2 bases short and J 3 bases short, with 7 bases between. The germline V gene encodes CDR1 SGHTA and CDR2 FQGNSA. The CDR3 sequence: CASSLRREETQYF. The CDR3 coding sequence is TGTGCCAGCAGCTTAAGGCGTGAAGAGACCCAGTACTTC.

This clonotype was picked up many times. This chain connects TRBV7-9 to TRBJ1-1, with D tentatively TRBD1 (6 bases). Germline values: CDR1 SEHNR, CDR2 FQNEAQ (reference sequence). Trimming took off 5 bases at V and 0 bases at J, with 16 bases between the two ends. CDR3 length: 16 residues. The CDR3 bases are TGTGCCAGCAGCCCGAGACAGGTAATATTGAACACTGAAGCTTTCTTT. Translating gives CASSPRQVILNTEAFF.

In this sample, this clonotype turned up many times. The V gene is TRBV20-1, the J gene TRBJ2-7, with D perhaps matching TRBD2 (5 bases). The germline gives CDR1 DFQATT, CDR2 SNEGSKA (reference sequence). The length of the CDR3 is 13 residues. The ends were cut back, 4 bases at V and 4 bases at J, with 14 bases in the middle. The chain's CDR3 is CSAIGLAEYEQYF. CDR3 sequence (DNA): TGCAGTGCTATCGGACTGGCAGAATACGAGCAGTACTTC.

This clonotype was observed many times. The genes are TRBV7-8 and TRBJ2-3; weak D call: TRBD2 (6 bases). CDR3 length: 15 amino acids. CDR1 SGHVS and CDR2 FQNEAQ come from the germline V gene. The V end was cut by 1 base, the J end by 3 bases, with 11 bases between. CDR3 in amino acids: CASSLVERATDTQYF. In DNA, the CDR3 is TGTGCCAGCAGCTTAGTGGAGCGGGCGACAGATACGCAGTATTTT.

This clonotype was recorded many times. The V call is TRBV5-5, the J call TRBJ2-5; TRBD1 matches 8 bases. Germline-derived CDR1 and CDR2 are SGHKS and YYEKEE (reference sequence). The CDR3 is 14 amino acids. V was pared by 5 bases and J by 10 bases, with 13 bases of the junction left unmatched. DNA for the CDR3: TGTGCCAGCAGTTTTGCGGGACAGGCCTCGATCCAGTACTTC. It specifies CASSFAGQASIQYF.

This clonotype was found many times. The CDR3 DNA is TGTGCCAGCAAACGAGAGACCGGGGAGCTGTTTTTT. Translating gives CASKRETGELFF. The V call is TRBV12-3 or TRBV12-4, the J call TRBJ2-2; D is undetermined. The V end lost 7 bases, the J end lost 5 bases, and 8 bases lay between the germline ends. There are 12 residues in the CDR3.

V usage is TRBV10-3 and J usage is TRBJ2-2, with D perhaps matching TRBD1 or TRBD2 (5 bases each). Trimming shortened V by 0 bases and J by 3 bases, and 14 bases separated the two germline ends. Germline-derived CDR1 and CDR2 are ENHRY and SYGVKD. The CDR3 totals 17 residues. The CDR3 coding sequence is TGTGCCATCAGTGAGTCGACGGCAGGGAGATACACCGGGGAGCTGTTTTTT. This translates into CAISESTAGRYTGELFF.

The CDR3 nucleotides read TGCAGCGCCCTAGGTATGGACAGGGCTTACGAGCAGTACTTC. Protein product: CSALGMDRAYEQYF. The chain joins TRBV29-1 to TRBJ2-7, with 8 bases identical to TRBD1. This CDR3 spans 14 amino acids. In germline, CDR1 is SQVTM, CDR2 ANQGSEA. The V segment lost 7 bases and the J segment 4 bases; nucleotides outside the gene matches: 12.